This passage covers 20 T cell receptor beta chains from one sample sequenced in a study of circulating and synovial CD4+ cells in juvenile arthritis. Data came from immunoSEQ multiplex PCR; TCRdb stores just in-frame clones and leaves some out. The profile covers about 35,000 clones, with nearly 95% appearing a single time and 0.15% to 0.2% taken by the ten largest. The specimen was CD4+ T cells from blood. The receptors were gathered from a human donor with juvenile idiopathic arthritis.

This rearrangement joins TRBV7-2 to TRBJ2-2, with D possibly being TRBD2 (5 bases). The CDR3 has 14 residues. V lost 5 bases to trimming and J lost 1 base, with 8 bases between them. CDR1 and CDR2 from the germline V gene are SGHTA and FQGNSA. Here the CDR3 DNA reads TGTGCCAGCAGCCCGGGGATGAACACCGGGGAGCTGTTTTTT. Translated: CASSPGMNTGELFF.

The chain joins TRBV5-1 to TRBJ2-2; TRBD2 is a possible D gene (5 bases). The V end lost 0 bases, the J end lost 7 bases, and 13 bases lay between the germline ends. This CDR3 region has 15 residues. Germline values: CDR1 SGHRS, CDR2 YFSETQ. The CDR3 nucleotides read TGCGCCAGCAGCTTGGAGGTATTCCGGGACGGGGAGCTGTTTTTT. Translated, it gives CASSLEVFRDGELFF.

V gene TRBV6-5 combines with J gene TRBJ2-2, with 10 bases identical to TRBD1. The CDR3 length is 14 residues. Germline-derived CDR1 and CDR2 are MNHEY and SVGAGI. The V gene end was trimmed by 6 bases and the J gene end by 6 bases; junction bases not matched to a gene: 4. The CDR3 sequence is CASSDGQGAGELFF. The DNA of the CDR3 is TGTGCCAGCAGCGACGGACAGGGGGCCGGGGAGCTGTTTTTT.

In DNA, the CDR3 is TGCGCCAGCAGCCAAGCTGACCGGGACACCGGGGAGCTGTTTTTT. It codes for CASSQADRDTGELFF. The chain recombines TRBV4-1 with TRBJ2-2; no firm D call. Germline V gene data show CDR1 as MGHRA and CDR2 as YSYEKL. This CDR3 contains 15 residues. V dropped 1 base and J dropped 3 bases, with 9 bases sitting between them.

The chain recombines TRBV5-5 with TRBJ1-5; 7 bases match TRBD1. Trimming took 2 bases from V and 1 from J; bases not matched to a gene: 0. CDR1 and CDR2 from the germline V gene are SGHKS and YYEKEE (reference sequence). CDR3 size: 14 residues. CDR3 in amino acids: CASSLQGSNQPQHF. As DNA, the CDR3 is TGTGCCAGCAGCTTACAGGGGAGCAATCAGCCCCAGCATTTT.

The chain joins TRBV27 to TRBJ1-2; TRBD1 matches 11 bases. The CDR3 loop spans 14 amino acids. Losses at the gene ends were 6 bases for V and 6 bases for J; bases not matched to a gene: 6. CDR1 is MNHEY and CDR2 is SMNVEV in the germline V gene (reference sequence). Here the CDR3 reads CASRGGTGGNGYTF. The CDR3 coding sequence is TGTGCCAGCAGGGGGGGGACAGGGGGAAATGGCTACACCTTC.

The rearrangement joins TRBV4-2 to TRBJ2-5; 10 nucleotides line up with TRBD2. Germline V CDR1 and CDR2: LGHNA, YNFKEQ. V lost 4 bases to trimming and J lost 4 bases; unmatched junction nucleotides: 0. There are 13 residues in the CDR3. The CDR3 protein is CASSRTSGETQYF. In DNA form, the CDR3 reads TGTGCCAGCAGCCGGACTAGCGGAGAGACCCAGTACTTC.

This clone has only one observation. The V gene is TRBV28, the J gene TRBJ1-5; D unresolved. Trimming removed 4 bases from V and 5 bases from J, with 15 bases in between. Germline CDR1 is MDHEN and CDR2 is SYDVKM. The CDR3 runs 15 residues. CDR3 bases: TGTGCCAGCAGTTCTGCGAGGGAGTGGGATCAGCCCCAGCATTTT. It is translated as CASSSAREWDQPQHF.

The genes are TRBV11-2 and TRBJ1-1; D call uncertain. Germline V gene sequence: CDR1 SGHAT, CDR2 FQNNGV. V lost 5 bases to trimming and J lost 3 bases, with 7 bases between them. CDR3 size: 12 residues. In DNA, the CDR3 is TGTGCCAGCAGCGAACGGGACACTGAAGCTTTCTTT. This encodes CASSERDTEAFF.

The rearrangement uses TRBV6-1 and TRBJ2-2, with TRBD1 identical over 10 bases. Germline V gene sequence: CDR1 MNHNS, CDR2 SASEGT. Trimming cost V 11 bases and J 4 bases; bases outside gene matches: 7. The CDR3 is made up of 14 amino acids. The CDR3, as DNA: TGTGCCGGCGACAGGGGGCCGGGCACCGGGGAGCTGTTTTTT. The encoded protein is CAGDRGPGTGELFF.

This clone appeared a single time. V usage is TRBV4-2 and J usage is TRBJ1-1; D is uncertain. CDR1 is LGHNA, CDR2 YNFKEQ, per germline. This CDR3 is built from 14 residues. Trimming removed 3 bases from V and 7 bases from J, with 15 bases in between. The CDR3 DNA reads TGTGCCAGCAGCCAGGACGGACCGGGGAGTGAAGCTTTCTTT. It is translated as CASSQDGPGSEAFF.

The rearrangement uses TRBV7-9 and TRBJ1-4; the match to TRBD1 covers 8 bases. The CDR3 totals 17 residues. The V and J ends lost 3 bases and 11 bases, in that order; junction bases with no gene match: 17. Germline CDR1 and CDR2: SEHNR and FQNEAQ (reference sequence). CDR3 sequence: CASSFPDREGPGGKLFF. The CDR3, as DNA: TGTGCCAGCAGCTTCCCGGACAGGGAGGGCCCTGGCGGGAAACTGTTTTTT. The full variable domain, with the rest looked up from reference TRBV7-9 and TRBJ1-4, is DTGVSQNPRHKITKRGQNVTFRCDPISEHNRLYWYRQTLGQGPEFLTYFQNEAQLEKSRLLSDRFSAERPKGSFSTLEIQRTEQGDSAMYLCASSFPDREGPGGKLFFGSGTQLSVL.

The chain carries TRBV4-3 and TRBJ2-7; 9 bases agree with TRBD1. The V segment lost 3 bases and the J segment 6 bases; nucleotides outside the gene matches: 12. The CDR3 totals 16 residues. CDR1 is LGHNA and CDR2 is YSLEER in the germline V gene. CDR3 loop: CASSQGLGQGRGEQYF. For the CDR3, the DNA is TGCGCCAGCAGCCAGGGCTTGGGACAGGGACGAGGCGAGCAGTACTTC.

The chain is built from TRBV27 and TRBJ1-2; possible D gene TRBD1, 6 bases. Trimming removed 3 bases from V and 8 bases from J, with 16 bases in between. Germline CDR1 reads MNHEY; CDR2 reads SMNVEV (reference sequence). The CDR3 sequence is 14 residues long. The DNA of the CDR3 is TGTGCCAGCAGTTTTCGGACAGCCTCCGAGGGCTACACCTTC. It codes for CASSFRTASEGYTF.

This chain's CDR3 is CATRQANTEAFF. CDR3 DNA: TGTGCCACCCGACAGGCGAACACTGAAGCTTTCTTT. The V and J genes are TRBV2 and TRBJ1-1; tentative D call: TRBD1 (6 bases). Trimming pared 10 bases from V and 1 base from J, leaving 10 bases between. Germline CDR1 is SNHLY and CDR2 is FYNNEI. The length of the CDR3 is 12 residues.

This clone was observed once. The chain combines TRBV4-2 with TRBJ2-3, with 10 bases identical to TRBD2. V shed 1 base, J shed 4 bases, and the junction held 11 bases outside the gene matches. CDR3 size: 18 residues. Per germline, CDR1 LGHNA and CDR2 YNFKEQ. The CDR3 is CASSQGRRSGGASDTQYF. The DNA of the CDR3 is TGTGCCAGCAGCCAAGGAAGGAGAAGCGGGGGGGCCTCAGATACGCAGTATTTT.

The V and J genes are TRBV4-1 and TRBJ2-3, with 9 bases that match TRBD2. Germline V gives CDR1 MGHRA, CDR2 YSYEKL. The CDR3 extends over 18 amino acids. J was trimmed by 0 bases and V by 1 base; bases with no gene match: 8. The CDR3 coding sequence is TGCGCCAGCAGCCAAGTCGTGCTAGCGGGATCTAGCACAGATACGCAGTATTTT. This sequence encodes CASSQVVLAGSSTDTQYF.

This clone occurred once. As DNA, the CDR3 is TGTGCCAGCAGTCCCCTCCTCGAGCAGTACTTC. Translation gives CASSPLLEQYF. The chain uses TRBV28 and TRBJ2-7; D not resolved. V gave up 5 bases and J gave up 6 bases, with 8 bases separating them. Germline V gene lookup returns CDR1 MDHEN and CDR2 SYDVKM. CDR3 length: 11 residues.

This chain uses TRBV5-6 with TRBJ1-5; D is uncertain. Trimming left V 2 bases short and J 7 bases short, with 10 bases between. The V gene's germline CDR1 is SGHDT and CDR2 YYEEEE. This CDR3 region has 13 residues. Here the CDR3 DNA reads TGTGCCAGCAGCTTCGGTCCGGGGCAGCCCCAGCATTTT. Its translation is CASSFGPGQPQHF.

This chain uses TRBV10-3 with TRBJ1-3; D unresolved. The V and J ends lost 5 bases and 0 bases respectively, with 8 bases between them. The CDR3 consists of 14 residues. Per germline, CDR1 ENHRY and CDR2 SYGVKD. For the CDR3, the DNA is TGTGCCATCAGTCAAGGAGACTCTGGAAACACCATATATTTT. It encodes CAISQGDSGNTIYF.